This T cell receptor (beta chain) appears in the sequencing data of a study of shared clonotypes between healthy human individuals. Here immunoSEQ multiplex PCR was the method, and the copy in TCRdb shows in-frame clones only, minus some. The table records roughly 500,000 clones, about 79% of them present only once. Germline values: CDR1 GTSNPN, CDR2 SVGIG (reference sequence). The junction had 9 bases not matched to a gene; V was cut back by 4 bases and J by 8 bases. The CDR3 is made up of 14 amino acids. Material for sequencing was PBMCs. The origin of this receptor is a woman aged 35 to 49 in good health. Some clones in this sample may be carry-over from other donors' samples. The chain recombines TRBV30 with TRBJ2-4, with 9 bases lining up with TRBD1. CDR3 coding DNA: TGTGCCTGGACAGGGACAGGGTATTTGGACATTCAGTACTTC. Amino acids: CAWTGTGYLDIQYF.